Reported below is one T cell receptor (beta chain). The data are from a study of shared clonotypes between healthy human individuals. Sorted-subset replicate PCRs used 200 ng DNA, approximately 30,000 T cell genomes. Produced via immunoSEQ multiplex PCR; TCRdb's table is partial and in-frame only. The data contain around 750,000 clones, about 74% of them seen just once; the ten biggest clones take up approximately 1.7%. The ends were cut back, 0 bases at V and 6 bases at J, with 14 bases in the middle. Germline V gene sequence: CDR1 MNHEY, CDR2 SMNVEV (reference sequence). The CDR3 runs to 16 residues.

This TCR came from a woman aged 25 to 39 in good health. Input material: memory CD4+ T cells sorted from blood. This sample's subset: CD45RA-negative fraction. The chain recombines TRBV27 with TRBJ2-2, with D unresolved. This CDR3 is CASSLSGPSLPGELFF. CDR3 bases: TGTGCCAGCAGTTTATCGGGCCCCAGTTTACCCGGGGAGCTGTTTTTT.